These 9 T cell receptor beta chains were sequenced from one sample in a study of T cell changes during pregnancy in multiple sclerosis. The assay was immunoSEQ multiplex PCR, and TCRdb's table has in-frame clones only and misses some. The data contain around 59,000 clones, 90% to 95% of them singletons. The specimen comprised peripheral blood, sampled in the third trimester of pregnancy. These receptors originate from a female donor in good health, enrolled as a control in a pregnancy study.

This chain connects TRBV2 to TRBJ1-4; a weak D match, TRBD1 (5 bases). The germline V gene has CDR1 SNHLY and CDR2 FYNNEI. Trimming cost V 1 base and J 4 bases, with 7 bases left between them. The CDR3 spans 14 residues. The CDR3 DNA reads TGTGCCAGCAGTGAAGAGGGACTTAATGAAAAACTGTTTTTT. The encoded protein is CASSEEGLNEKLFF.

This clone has only one observation. The rearrangement joins TRBV5-4 to TRBJ1-1; the D gene is possibly TRBD1 (6 bases). V was pared by 2 bases and J by 2 bases, with 19 bases between. Germline V gene sequence: CDR1 SGHNT, CDR2 YYREEE (reference sequence). The CDR3 contains 17 residues. The CDR3 region is CASSFSVRAGENTEAFF. For the CDR3, the DNA is TGTGCCAGCAGCTTTTCGGTCCGGGCAGGGGAAAACACTGAAGCTTTCTTT.

The V and J genes are TRBV19 and TRBJ1-1, with D tentatively TRBD1 (5 bases). V dropped 5 bases and J dropped 8 bases, with 9 bases sitting between them. The CDR3 totals 11 residues. The germline CDR1 and CDR2 sequences are LNHDA and SQIVND (reference sequence). The CDR3 nucleotides are TGTGCCAGTAGTGAGGGACTGGAAGCTTTCTTT. This codes for CASSEGLEAFF. The variable domain in full, with the rest retrieved from reference TRBV19 and TRBJ1-1, is DGGITQSPKYLFRKEGQNVTLSCEQNLNHDAMYWYRQDPGQGLRLIYYSQIVNDFQKGDIAEGYSVSREKKESFPLTVTSAQKNPTAFYLCASSEGLEAFFGQGTRLTVV.

This clone appeared a single time. J is TRBJ1-2 and V is TRBV6-1; a possible D gene is TRBD1 (5 bases). V dropped 1 base and J dropped 8 bases, with 14 bases sitting between them. The CDR3 is made up of 14 amino acids. Germline-derived CDR1 and CDR2 are MNHNS and SASEGT. DNA of the CDR3: TGTGCCAGCAGTGAAGTGACAGCCTATGGGGGCTACACCTTC. Translation gives CASSEVTAYGGYTF.

The V gene is TRBV6-6, the J gene TRBJ2-7, with D possibly being TRBD2 (6 bases). V lost 7 bases and J 0 bases, leaving 16 bases between the germline ends. The CDR3 is made up of 15 amino acids. Germline CDR1 MNHNY, CDR2 SVGAGI (reference sequence). The CDR3 region has the DNA TGTGCCAGCACGGGGGTTGAGGCAGGCTCCTACGAGCAGTACTTC. It translates to CASTGVEAGSYEQYF.

Details on this clone: One end of the junction is discordant with germline, which a read error may explain. This specimen includes other DNA sequences encoding the same CDR3. The V and J genes are TRBV5-4 and TRBJ1-2; TRBD1 matches 7 bases. Germline values: CDR1 SGHNT, CDR2 YYREEE (reference sequence). The CDR3 runs to 13 residues. The CDR3 nucleotides read TGTGCCAGCAGCTTGGAAGACAGGGTCCATCACTTCTTC. Protein: CASSLEDRVHHFF.

The CDR3 protein is CASSNRDSKNIQYF. As DNA, the CDR3 is TGTGCCAGCAGCAACCGGGACAGCAAAAACATTCAGTACTTC. The gene calls are TRBV11-2 and TRBJ2-4; TRBD1 aligns across 7 bases. Germline trimming cut 5 bases from V and 3 bases from J; bases unmatched to any gene: 4. The CDR3 length is 14 residues. Germline V CDR1 and CDR2: SGHAT, FQNNGV.

The rearrangement links TRBV4-3 to TRBJ2-7; 8 bases agree with TRBD1. V lost 1 base and J lost 3; bases outside the gene matches: 5. The CDR3 sequence is 15 residues long. Germline V gene sequence: CDR1 LGHNA, CDR2 YSLEER. The CDR3 nucleotides are TGCGCCAGCAGCCAAGCCCTGACAGGGGACTACGAGCAGTACTTC. It specifies CASSQALTGDYEQYF.

This chain joins TRBV6-4 and TRBJ2-2; TRBD2 is a possible D gene (5 bases). Trimming took off 4 bases at V and 4 bases at J, with 16 bases between the two ends. The CDR3 length is 16 residues. Per germline, CDR1 MRHNA and CDR2 SNTAGT. The CDR3 DNA follows: TGTGCCAGCAGTGTGTCAGTCCGGGGTGTCACCGGGGAGCTGTTTTTT. Protein product: CASSVSVRGVTGELFF.